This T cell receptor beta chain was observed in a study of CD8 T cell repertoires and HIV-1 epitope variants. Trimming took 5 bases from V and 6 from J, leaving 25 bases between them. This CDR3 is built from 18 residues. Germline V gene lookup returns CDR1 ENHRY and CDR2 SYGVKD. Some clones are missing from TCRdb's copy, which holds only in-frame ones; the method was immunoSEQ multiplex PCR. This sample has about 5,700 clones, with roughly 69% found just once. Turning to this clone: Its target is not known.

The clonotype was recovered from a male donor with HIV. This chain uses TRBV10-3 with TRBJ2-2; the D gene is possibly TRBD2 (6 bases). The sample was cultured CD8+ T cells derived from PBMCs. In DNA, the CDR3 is TGTGCCATCAGTAGTGGGACTCCTCTACGGGTGGGTTCCGGGGAGCTGTTTTTT. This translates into CAISSGTPLRVGSGELFF.